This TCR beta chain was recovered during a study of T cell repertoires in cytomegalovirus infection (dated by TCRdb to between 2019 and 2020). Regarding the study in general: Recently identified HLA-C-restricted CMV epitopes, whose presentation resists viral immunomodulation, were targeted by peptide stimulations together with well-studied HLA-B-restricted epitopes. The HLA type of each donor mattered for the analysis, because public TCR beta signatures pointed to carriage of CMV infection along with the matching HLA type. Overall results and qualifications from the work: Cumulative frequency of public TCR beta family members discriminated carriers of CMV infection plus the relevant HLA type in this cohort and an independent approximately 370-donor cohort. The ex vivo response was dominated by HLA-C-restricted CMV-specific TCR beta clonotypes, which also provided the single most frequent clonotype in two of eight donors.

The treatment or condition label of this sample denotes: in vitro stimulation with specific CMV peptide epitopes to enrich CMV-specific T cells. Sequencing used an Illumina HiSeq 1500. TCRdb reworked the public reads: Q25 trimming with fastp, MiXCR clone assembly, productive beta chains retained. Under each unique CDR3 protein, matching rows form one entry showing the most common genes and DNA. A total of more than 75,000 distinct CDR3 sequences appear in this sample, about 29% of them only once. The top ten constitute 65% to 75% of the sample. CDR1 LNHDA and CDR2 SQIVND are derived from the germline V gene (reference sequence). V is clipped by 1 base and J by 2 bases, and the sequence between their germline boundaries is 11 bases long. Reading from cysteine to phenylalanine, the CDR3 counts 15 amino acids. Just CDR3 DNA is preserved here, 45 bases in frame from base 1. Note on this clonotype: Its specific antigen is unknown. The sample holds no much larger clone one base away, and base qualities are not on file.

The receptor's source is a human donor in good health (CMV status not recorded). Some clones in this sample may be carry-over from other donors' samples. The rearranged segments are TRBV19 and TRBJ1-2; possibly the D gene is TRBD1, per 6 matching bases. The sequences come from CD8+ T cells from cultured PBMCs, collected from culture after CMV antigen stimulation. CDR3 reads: CASSIVGGPNYGYTF. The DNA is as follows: TGTGCCAGTAGTATAGTCGGGGGGCCCAACTATGGCTACACCTTC.